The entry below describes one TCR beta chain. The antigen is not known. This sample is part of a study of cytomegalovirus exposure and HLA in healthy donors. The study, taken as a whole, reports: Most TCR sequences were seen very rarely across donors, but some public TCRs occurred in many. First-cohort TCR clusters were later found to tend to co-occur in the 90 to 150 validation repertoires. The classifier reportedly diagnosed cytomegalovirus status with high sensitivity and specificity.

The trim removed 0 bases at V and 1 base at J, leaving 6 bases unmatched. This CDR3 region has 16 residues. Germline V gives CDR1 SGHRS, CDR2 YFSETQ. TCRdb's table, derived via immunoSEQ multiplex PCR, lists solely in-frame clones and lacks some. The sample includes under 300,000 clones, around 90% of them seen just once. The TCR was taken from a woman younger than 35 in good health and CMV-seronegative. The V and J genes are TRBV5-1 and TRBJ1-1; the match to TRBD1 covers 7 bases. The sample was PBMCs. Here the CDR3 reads CASSLAPGTANTEAFF. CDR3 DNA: TGCGCCAGCAGCTTGGCCCCCGGGACAGCGAACACTGAAGCTTTCTTT.